The 9 T cell receptor beta chains below were found in one sample sequenced in a study of OX40 agonist ivuxolimab in advanced cancers. Here immunoSEQ multiplex PCR was the method, and the copy in TCRdb shows in-frame clones only, minus some. The sample carries roughly 74,000 clones, approximately 95% recorded once. The sequencing used CD4+ or CD8+ T cells sorted from blood, collected in a trial of the OX40 agonist ivuxolimab. Receptors originate from an adult with an advanced solid tumor such as melanoma, head and neck, liver or kidney cancer.

V usage is TRBV27 and J usage is TRBJ2-3; 8 nucleotides align to TRBD1. The junction had 4 bases not matched to a gene; V was cut back by 4 bases and J by 1 base. Germline V gives CDR1 MNHEY, CDR2 SMNVEV (reference sequence). CDR3 length: 15 residues. Here the CDR3 reads CASSSTGGGTDTQYF. CDR3 in DNA: TGTGCCAGCAGTTCCACAGGGGGAGGCACAGATACGCAGTATTTT.

The V gene is TRBV11-2, the J gene TRBJ1-2, with TRBD1 as a possible D gene (6 bases). The germline V gene has CDR1 SGHAT and CDR2 FQNNGV. Trimming removed 0 bases at V and 3 bases at J, with 17 bases between. This CDR3 is 17 amino acids long. CDR3 nucleotides: TGTGCCAGCAGCTTAGATCAGTGGGGGGCTAAGGACTATGGCTACACCTTC. Translated: CASSLDQWGAKDYGYTF.

The chain joins TRBV19 to TRBJ2-7; D possibly uses TRBD1 or TRBD2 (5 bases each). CDR1 is LNHDA, CDR2 SQIVND, per germline (reference sequence). The CDR3 has 14 amino acids. V was pared by 3 bases and J by 2 bases, with 11 bases between. The CDR3 bases are TGTGCCAGTAGTATGGGGACGGAAACCTACGAGCAGTACTTC. It yields the protein CASSMGTETYEQYF.

The chain carries TRBV7-9 and TRBJ1-2; D not certain. V dropped 0 bases and J dropped 4 bases, with 15 bases sitting between them. The CDR3 runs to 16 residues. Looked up from germline, CDR1 is SEHNR and CDR2 is FQNEAQ (reference sequence). The CDR3 nucleotides read TGTGCCAGCAGCTTAGCGATAATGGACGGACCCTATGGCTACACCTTC. Translation: CASSLAIMDGPYGYTF.

The J gene is TRBJ2-2, the V gene TRBV19; 11 nucleotides align to TRBD2. CDR1 and CDR2 from the germline V gene are LNHDA and SQIVND (reference sequence). V shed 5 bases and J 0 bases; nucleotides not matched to a gene: 5. The CDR3 contains 17 residues. The CDR3 spells CASSGLAGGANTGELFF. CDR3 in DNA: TGTGCCAGTAGTGGGCTAGCGGGAGGAGCGAACACCGGGGAGCTGTTTTTT.

The chain recombines TRBV7-3 with TRBJ2-2; 11 nucleotides align to TRBD2. The germline CDR1 and CDR2 sequences are SGHTA and FQGTGA. The CDR3 extends over 14 amino acids. The ends lost 5 bases at V and 7 bases at J; junction bases unmatched: 3. The CDR3 reads CASSPGTSGGELFF. CDR3 nucleotides: TGTGCCAGCAGCCCCGGGACTAGCGGCGGGGAGCTGTTTTTT.

This CDR3 is CASSLGVSGANTGELFF. The CDR3 region has the DNA TGTGCCAGCAGCTTAGGGGTTAGCGGAGCAAACACCGGGGAGCTGTTTTTT. The chain employs TRBV7-2 and TRBJ2-2; D may be TRBD2 (6 bases). CDR1 is SGHTA, CDR2 FQGNSA, per germline. Trimming shortened V by 1 base and J by 2 bases, and 14 bases separated the two germline ends. The CDR3 extends over 17 amino acids. The variable domain in full, completed from reference TRBV7-2 and TRBJ2-2, reads GAGVSQSPSNKVTEKGKDVELRCDPISGHTALYWYRQSLGQGLEFLIYFQGNSAPDKSGLPSDRFSAERTGGSVSTLTIQRTQQEDSAVYLCASSLGVSGANTGELFFGEGSRLTVL.

The CDR3 nucleotides are TGCGCCAGCGGCCCTTTCCTACCCCAGTACTTC. This gives the protein CASGPFLPQYF. The chain links TRBV10-1 to TRBJ2-5; D is unresolved. Trimming shortened V by 8 bases and J by 9 bases, and 13 bases separated the two germline ends. The V gene's germline CDR1 is WNHNN and CDR2 SYGVQD (reference sequence). The CDR3 runs 11 residues.

The chain recombines TRBV28 with TRBJ2-7; no clear D gene. V was shortened by 2 bases and J by 4 bases, with 9 bases between the two germline ends. Per the germline V gene, CDR1 is MDHEN and CDR2 is SYDVKM. The CDR3 covers 13 residues. CDR3 protein: CASSLTRRYEQYF. In nucleotides, the CDR3 is TGTGCCAGCAGTTTAACCCGAAGATACGAGCAGTACTTC.